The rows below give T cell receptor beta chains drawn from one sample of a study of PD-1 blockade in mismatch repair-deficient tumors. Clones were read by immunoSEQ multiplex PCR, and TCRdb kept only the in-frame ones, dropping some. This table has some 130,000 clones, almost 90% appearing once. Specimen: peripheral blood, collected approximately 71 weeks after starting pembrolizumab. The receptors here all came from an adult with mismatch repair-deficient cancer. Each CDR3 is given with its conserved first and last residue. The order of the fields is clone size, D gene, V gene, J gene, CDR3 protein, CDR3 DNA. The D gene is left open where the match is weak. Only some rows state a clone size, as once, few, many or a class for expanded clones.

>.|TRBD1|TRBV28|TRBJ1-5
CASRTGGENQPQHF
TGTGCCAGCAGGACAGGGGGCGAGAATCAGCCCCAGCATTTT
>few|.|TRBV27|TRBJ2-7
CASGTAAYEQYF
TGTGCCAGCGGGACGGCCGCATACGAGCAGTACTTC
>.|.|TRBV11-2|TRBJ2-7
CASSLESPSYEQYF
TGTGCCAGCAGCTTAGAGTCCCCCTCCTACGAGCAGTACTTC
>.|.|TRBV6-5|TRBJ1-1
CASSVALGAEAFF
TGTGCCAGCAGCGTCGCCTTGGGCGCTGAAGCTTTCTTT
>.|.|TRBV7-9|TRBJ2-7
CASSKPTASYEQYF
TGTGCCAGCAGCAAACCGACAGCATCCTACGAGCAGTACTTC
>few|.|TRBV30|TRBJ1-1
CAWSFGNRAFF
TGTGCCTGGAGTTTCGGGAATCGAGCTTTCTTT
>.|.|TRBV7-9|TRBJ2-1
CASSLLSSVYNEQFF
TGTGCCAGCAGCTTATTGTCTAGCGTTTACAATGAGCAGTTCTTC
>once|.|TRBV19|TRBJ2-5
CASSIPGLGGRETQYF
TGTGCCAGTAGTATCCCAGGGCTAGGGGGGCGAGAGACCCAGTACTTC
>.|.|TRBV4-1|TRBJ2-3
CASSQVTDTQYF
TGCGCCAGCAGCCAAGTGACAGATACGCAGTATTTT
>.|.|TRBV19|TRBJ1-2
CASSNYNYGYTF
TGTGCCAGTAGTAACTACAACTATGGCTACACCTTC
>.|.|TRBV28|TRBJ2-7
CASSPPRPNEQYF
TGTGCCAGCAGTCCACCTCGACCAAACGAGCAGTACTTC
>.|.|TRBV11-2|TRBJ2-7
CASSVRDGSYEQYF
TGTGCCAGCAGCGTTCGGGACGGCTCCTACGAGCAGTACTTC
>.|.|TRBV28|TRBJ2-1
CASSLFSSNEQFF
TGTGCCAGCAGTTTGTTTTCTAGTAACGAGCAGTTCTTC
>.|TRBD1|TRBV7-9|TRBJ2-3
CASSHPGQVGTDTQYF
TGTGCCAGCAGCCACCCAGGACAGGTTGGCACAGATACGCAGTATTTT
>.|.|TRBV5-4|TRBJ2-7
CASSPAGAGLSYEQYF
TGTGCCAGCAGCCCCGCCGGGGCAGGGCTCTCCTACGAGCAGTACTTC
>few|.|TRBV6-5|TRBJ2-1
CASSLSQTTYNEQFF
TGTGCCAGCAGTTTATCCCAGACAACCTACAATGAGCAGTTCTTC
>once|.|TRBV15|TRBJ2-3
CATSPWSGDTQYF
TGTGCCACCAGCCCATGGAGCGGAGATACGCAGTATTTT
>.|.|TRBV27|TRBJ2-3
CASSFLMRSVPITDTQYF
TGTGCCAGCAGTTTTCTTATGCGTAGCGTACCCATCACAGATACGCAGTATTTT
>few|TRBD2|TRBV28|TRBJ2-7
CASSGLAAYEQYF
TGTGCCAGCAGTGGACTAGCGGCTTACGAGCAGTACTTC
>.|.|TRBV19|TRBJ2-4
CASSMNIRGLLLAKNIQYF
TGTGCCAGTAGTATGAATATAAGGGGACTCCTTCTAGCCAAAAACATTCAGTACTTC
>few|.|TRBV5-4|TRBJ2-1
CASSLGTLKADEQFF
TGTGCCAGCAGCTTAGGAACCCTAAAGGCGGATGAGCAGTTCTTC
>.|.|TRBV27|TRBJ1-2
CAAHDGFYGYTF
TGTGCCGCCCACGACGGATTCTATGGCTACACCTTC
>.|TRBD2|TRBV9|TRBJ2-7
CASSSGRSYEQYF
TGTGCCAGCTCTAGCGGGAGGTCCTACGAGCAGTACTTC
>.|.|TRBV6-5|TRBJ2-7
CASKSGPYEQYF
TGTGCCAGCAAATCCGGGCCGTACGAGCAGTACTTC
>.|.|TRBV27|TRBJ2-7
CASSSRAPAGGYEQYF
TGTGCCAGCAGTTCCCGGGCCCCTGCAGGGGGGTACGAGCAGTACTTC
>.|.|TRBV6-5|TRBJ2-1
CASSRTENNEQFF
TGTGCCAGCAGTCGGACGGAAAACAATGAGCAGTTCTTC
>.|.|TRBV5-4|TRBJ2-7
CASSQSSYEQYF
TGTGCCAGCAGTCAGAGCTCCTACGAGCAGTACTTC
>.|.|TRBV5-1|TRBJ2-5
CASSLSGGGETQYF
TGCGCCAGCAGCTTGTCCGGGGGAGGAGAGACCCAGTACTTC
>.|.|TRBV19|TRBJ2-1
CASSRGDEQFF
TGTGCCAGTAGTAGGGGGGATGAGCAGTTCTTC
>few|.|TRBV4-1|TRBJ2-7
CASSQDRLGHEQYF
TGCGCCAGCAGCCAAGACCGCCTGGGGCACGAGCAGTACTTC
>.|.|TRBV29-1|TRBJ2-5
CSADKGEGETQYF
TGCAGCGCGGACAAGGGTGAGGGAGAGACCCAGTACTTC
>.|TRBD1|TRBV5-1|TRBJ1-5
CARGTGDQPQHF
TGCGCCAGAGGGACAGGGGATCAGCCCCAGCATTTT
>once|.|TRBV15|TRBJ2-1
CATSREGEVDFYNEQFF
TGTGCCACCAGCAGGGAGGGGGAGGTAGACTTCTACAATGAGCAGTTCTTC
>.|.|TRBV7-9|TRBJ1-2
CASSFAAGYGYTF
TGTGCCAGCAGCTTCGCAGCTGGCTATGGCTACACCTTC
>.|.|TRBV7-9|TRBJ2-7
CASSLETSKGEQYF
TGTGCCAGCAGCTTAGAGACCTCTAAGGGCGAGCAGTACTTC
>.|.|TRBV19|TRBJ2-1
CASSRKNGYNEQFF
TGTGCCAGTAGTCGAAAGAACGGCTACAATGAGCAGTTCTTC
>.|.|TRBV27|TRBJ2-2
CASNGDTGELFF
TGTGCCAGCAACGGGGACACCGGGGAGCTGTTTTTT
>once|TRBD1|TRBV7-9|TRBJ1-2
CASSLGTGILSTF
TGTGCCAGCAGCTTAGGGACAGGGATTTTGAGCACCTTC
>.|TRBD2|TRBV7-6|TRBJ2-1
CASSSNPGTSGQGEQFF
TGTGCCAGCAGCTCTAACCCCGGGACTAGCGGTCAAGGGGAGCAGTTCTTC
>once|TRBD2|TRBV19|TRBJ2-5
CASSLTSGTQETQYF
TGTGCCAGTAGTTTGACTAGCGGGACCCAAGAGACCCAGTACTTC
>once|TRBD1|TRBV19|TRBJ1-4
CASSIWTGGPNEKLFF
TGTGCCAGTAGTATTTGGACAGGGGGTCCTAATGAAAAACTGTTTTTT